The clone carrying this TCR beta chain was detected only a few times. These data are taken from a study of T-cell memory formation after mild COVID-19. Looking at the study overall: Largely donor-specific TCR clusters were found.

TCRdb reprocessed the 5' RACE reads via MiXCR and lists one record per CDR3 protein. The sample yields about 400,000 distinct CDR3 sequences, approximately 16% seen once. Germline-derived CDR1 and CDR2 are MNHEY and SVGAGI. V shed 0 bases and J shed 15 bases, with 15 bases lying between them. The CDR3 has 13 amino acids. V usage is TRBV6-5 and J usage is TRBJ2-1, with D hard to call. Sequencing input: PBMCs or a T cell subset sorted from them (not recorded which). The sequence was obtained from a man aged 18 to 30 who had mild COVID-19 (a few samples of this study predate the infection). Cell type and time point are not known. CDR3 in DNA: TGTGCCAGCAGTTACTCCCCATCTAGTAAAGGGTTCTTC. Translated, it gives CASSYSPSSKGFF.